The 22 T cell receptor beta chains given below trace back to one sample, sequenced in a study of cytomegalovirus exposure and HLA in healthy donors. The assay was immunoSEQ multiplex PCR, and TCRdb's table has in-frame clones only and misses some. The data contain 220,000 or so clones, over 80% of them seen just once; the ten biggest clones take up more than 13%. The sample taken for sequencing was PBMCs. Receptors were obtained from a woman aged 25 to 39 in good health and CMV-seropositive.

This clone was seen a single time. V usage is TRBV5-1 and J usage is TRBJ2-5; D may be TRBD2 (6 bases). Germline-derived CDR1 and CDR2 are SGHRS and YFSETQ. The CDR3 totals 12 residues. The V end lost 4 bases, the J end lost 5 bases, and 9 bases lay between the germline ends. CDR3 coding DNA: TGCGCCAGCAGCCCCCGGGGGGAGACCCAGTACTTC. This codes for CASSPRGETQYF. Complete variable domain (other parts from reference TRBV5-1 and TRBJ2-5): KAGVTQTPRYLIKTRGQQVTLSCSPISGHRSVSWYQQTPGQGLQFLFEYFSETQRNKGNFPGRFSGRQFSNSRSEMNVSTLELGDSALYLCASSPRGETQYFGPGTRLLVL.

This clone was seen just once. The chain couples TRBV5-4 to TRBJ2-1; D uncertain. The CDR3 is 13 amino acids. Trimming cost V 4 bases and J 7 bases, with 12 bases left between them. The germline CDR1 and CDR2 sequences are SGHNT and YYREEE (reference sequence). The CDR3: CASSPNTWNEQFF. The CDR3 DNA reads as TGTGCCAGCAGCCCCAACACGTGGAATGAGCAGTTCTTC.

This chain links TRBV7-2 with TRBJ2-7, with TRBD1 identical over 9 bases. Germline values: CDR1 SGHTA, CDR2 FQGNSA. The CDR3 runs to 15 residues. The V segment lost 4 bases and the J segment 6 bases; nucleotides outside the gene matches: 10. The CDR3 nucleotides are TGTGCCAGCAGCTCACCGGGACAGGGAAGGAGCGAGCAGTACTTC. Translation: CASSSPGQGRSEQYF.

The gene calls are TRBV27 and TRBJ2-5; D remains unclear. This CDR3 spans 13 amino acids. The germline gives CDR1 MNHEY, CDR2 SMNVEV (reference sequence). V lost 6 bases, J lost 1 base, and 9 bases lay in between. The CDR3 bases are TGTGCCAGCAGGCGACGGGTCCAAGAGACCCAGTACTTC. As protein: CASRRRVQETQYF.

This chain joins TRBV7-8 and TRBJ1-5; 8 positions match TRBD1. Germline CDR1 is SGHVS and CDR2 is FQNEAQ. This CDR3 has 16 residues. The J segment lost 1 base and the V segment lost 5 bases, leaving 7 bases of the junction unmatched. As DNA, the CDR3 is TGTGCCAGCAGCCCTCTCAGGACAGGGAGCAATCAGCCCCAGCATTTT. It yields the protein CASSPLRTGSNQPQHF.

This clone was counted a single time. The chain employs TRBV11-3 and TRBJ1-1, with D unclear. The CDR3 runs 12 residues. Trimming took off 6 bases at V and 1 base at J, with 6 bases between the two ends. In germline, CDR1 is SGHNT, CDR2 YENEEA. The CDR3 region is CASSLKNTEAFF. CDR3 DNA sequence: TGTGCCAGCAGTTTAAAGAACACTGAAGCTTTCTTT.

The chain has TRBV30 and TRBJ2-3, with D perhaps matching TRBD1 (5 bases). CDR3 length equals 15 residues. Per the germline V gene, CDR1 is GTSNPN and CDR2 is SVGIG (reference sequence). The ends were cut back, 5 bases at V and 1 base at J, with 16 bases in the middle. CDR3 sequence (DNA): TGTGCCTGGCACCCCCCGGACATTCGCACAGATACGCAGTATTTT. Its protein is CAWHPPDIRTDTQYF.

V and J are TRBV7-2 and TRBJ1-5; D ambiguous. Between the trimmed V and J ends, which lost 4 bases and 3 bases, there was a span of 7 bases. In germline, CDR1 is SGHTA, CDR2 FQGNSA. The CDR3 has 13 residues. CDR3 residues: CASSSSFNQPQHF. In nucleotides, the CDR3 is TGTGCCAGCAGCTCTAGCTTCAATCAGCCCCAGCATTTT. Based on the CDR3 plus reference TRBV7-2 and TRBJ1-5, the full variable domain is GAGVSQSPSNKVTEKGKDVELRCDPISGHTALYWYRQSLGQGLEFLIYFQGNSAPDKSGLPSDRFSAERTGGSVSTLTIQRTQQEDSAVYLCASSSSFNQPQHFGDGTRLSIL.

The chain is built from TRBV9 and TRBJ2-1, with 10 bases matching TRBD2. The germline gives CDR1 SGDLS, CDR2 YYNGEE. J gave up 6 bases and V 4 bases, and 7 bases lay outside the gene matches. There are 15 residues in the CDR3. CDR3 sequence: CASSRGTSEINEQFF. The CDR3 DNA follows: TGTGCCAGCAGCCGGGGGACTAGCGAGATCAATGAGCAGTTCTTC. Complete variable domain (other parts from reference TRBV9 and TRBJ2-1): DSGVTQTPKHLITATGQRVTLRCSPRSGDLSVYWYQQSLDQGLQFLIQYYNGEERAKGNILERFSAQQFPDLHSELNLSSLELGDSALYFCASSRGTSEINEQFFGPGTRLTVL.

The V gene is TRBV7-3, the J gene TRBJ2-2; D gene unclear. CDR1 SGHTA and CDR2 FQGTGA come from the germline V gene. Trimming took 0 bases from V and 4 from J, leaving 6 bases between them. The CDR3 contains 14 residues. The CDR3 DNA sequence: TGTGCCAGCAGCTTAACCCCGGGCACCGGGGAGCTGTTTTTT. Amino acids: CASSLTPGTGELFF.

The chain uses TRBV30 and TRBJ2-7; 8 nucleotides match TRBD2. V lost 2 bases, J lost 7 bases, and 10 bases stayed unmatched. Germline V lookup: CDR1 GTSNPN, CDR2 SVGIG (reference sequence). The CDR3 spans 14 residues. CDR3 residues: CAWSLGSGTGEQYF. Written as DNA, the CDR3 is TGTGCCTGGAGTTTAGGTAGCGGGACTGGGGAGCAGTACTTC.

The chain is built from TRBV2 and TRBJ1-5, with TRBD1 as a possible D gene (6 bases). This CDR3 comprises 14 residues. Between the trimmed V and J ends, which lost 8 bases and 1 base, there was a span of 12 bases. Germline loops: CDR1 SNHLY, CDR2 FYNNEI. DNA for the CDR3: TGTGCCAGCCAGTCTACAGGGAGCAATCAGCCCCAGCATTTT. It translates to CASQSTGSNQPQHF.

CDR3 coding DNA: TGTGCCAGCAGTCGATCCCGGATATACGGAAAACTGTTTTTT. This translates into CASSRSRIYGKLFF. V is TRBV6-5 and J is TRBJ1-4; unclear D gene. CDR3 length: 14 amino acids. Trimming removed 5 bases from V and 10 bases from J, with 17 bases in between. Germline loops: CDR1 MNHEY, CDR2 SVGAGI.

The chain combines TRBV10-3 with TRBJ1-4; D not certain. The CDR3 is 14 residues long. Trimming shortened V by 5 bases and J by 8 bases, and 15 bases separated the two germline ends. Per germline, CDR1 ENHRY and CDR2 SYGVKD. The CDR3 DNA is TGTGCCATCAGTCCCGGCGAAGGAGGGGAAAAACTGTTTTTT. Protein: CAISPGEGGEKLFF.

The rearrangement joins TRBV6-1 to TRBJ2-3; 9 nucleotides agree with TRBD1. The CDR3 runs 15 residues. Losses at the gene ends were 10 bases for V and 1 base for J; bases not matched to a gene: 9. Per the germline V gene, CDR1 is MNHNS and CDR2 is SASEGT. The CDR3 nucleotides are TGTGCCATTTCGACAGGGGGTATAGGCACAGATACGCAGTATTTT. Its protein product is CAISTGGIGTDTQYF.

V is TRBV11-3 and J is TRBJ2-3; a possible D gene is TRBD2 (6 bases). CDR1 and CDR2 from the germline V gene are SGHNT and YENEEA. The CDR3 has 12 amino acids. The V gene lost 2 bases and the J gene lost 10 bases, with 10 bases spanning the gap. The CDR3 DNA is TGTGCCAGCAGCTTAAGTAGCGGCGCGCAGTATTTT. Residues: CASSLSSGAQYF. The whole variable domain, remainder taken from reference TRBV11-3 and TRBJ2-3, is EAGVVQSPRYKIIEKKQPVAFWCNPISGHNTLYWYLQNLGQGPELLIRYENEEAVDDSQLPKDRFSAERLKGVDSTLKIQPAELGDSAVYLCASSLSSGAQYFGPGTRLTVL.

In its sample, this clone was seen a few times. The chain couples TRBV19 to TRBJ1-1, with D unresolved. The CDR3 consists of 11 residues. Germline loops: CDR1 LNHDA, CDR2 SQIVND (reference sequence). Trimming cost V 1 base and J 6 bases, with 3 bases left between them. The CDR3: CASSIGPEAFF. Written as DNA, the CDR3 is TGTGCCAGTAGTATAGGCCCTGAAGCTTTCTTT. The full variable domain, rest sourced from reference TRBV19 and TRBJ1-1, is DGGITQSPKYLFRKEGQNVTLSCEQNLNHDAMYWYRQDPGQGLRLIYYSQIVNDFQKGDIAEGYSVSREKKESFPLTVTSAQKNPTAFYLCASSIGPEAFFGQGTRLTVV.

The rearrangement joins TRBV6-1 to TRBJ2-7, with 8 bases fitting TRBD1. Germline trimming cut 6 bases from V and 4 bases from J; bases unmatched to any gene: 11. The CDR3 consists of 15 residues. Germline V CDR1 and CDR2: MNHNS, SASEGT. CDR3: CASRSGQGWDYEQYF. The CDR3 region has the DNA TGTGCCAGCAGATCCGGACAGGGATGGGATTACGAGCAGTACTTC.

This clone was recorded a few times. The chain is built from TRBV20-1 and TRBJ1-2; weak D call: TRBD1 (5 bases). CDR1 is DFQATT and CDR2 is SNEGSKA in the germline V gene (reference sequence). The length of the CDR3 is 11 residues. Trimming removed 3 bases from V and 7 bases from J, with 9 bases in between. CDR3 region: CSASGTGGYTF. Here the CDR3 DNA reads TGCAGTGCTAGTGGGACGGGTGGCTACACCTTC.

The gene calls are TRBV11-2 and TRBJ1-2, with D maybe TRBD1 (6 bases). The CDR3 totals 16 residues. Germline values: CDR1 SGHAT, CDR2 FQNNGV. Trimming cost V 2 bases and J 7 bases, with 20 bases left between them. The CDR3 here is CASSLYVGGTGSGYTF. CDR3 bases: TGTGCCAGCAGCTTATATGTAGGGGGTACAGGGTCTGGCTACACCTTC.

This clone was counted ten times or more. The chain uses TRBV7-9 and TRBJ1-1, with 9 bases that match TRBD1. Trimming cost V 5 bases and J 4 bases; bases outside gene matches: 5. The CDR3 is 14 residues long. The germline V gene has CDR1 SEHNR and CDR2 FQNEAQ (reference sequence). For the CDR3, the DNA is TGTGCCAGCAGCCCTGGGACAGGGAGCACTGAAGCTTTCTTT. This translates into CASSPGTGSTEAFF.

J is TRBJ2-7 and V is TRBV12-5, with a possible D match to TRBD2 (5 bases). The ends were cut back, 2 bases at V and 7 bases at J, with 6 bases in the middle. Germline CDR1 and CDR2: LGHNT and FRNRAP. The CDR3 totals 11 residues. The CDR3 protein is CASGLTGEQYF. The CDR3 DNA follows: TGTGCTAGTGGTTTGACGGGGGAGCAGTACTTC.